These 16 T cell receptor beta chains were sequenced from one sample in a study of identical twins. Each CDR3 protein gets one entry after TCRdb re-called the 5' RACE reads with MiXCR. The sample has 1.5 million or so distinct CDR3 sequences, about 32% seen once; the top ten hold 0.25% to 0.3%. Sequenced sample: cord blood. These receptors all stem from a newborn girl in good health.

V is TRBV2 and J is TRBJ2-7; 8 nucleotides align to TRBD2. The CDR3 sequence is 14 residues long. Germline CDR1 SNHLY, CDR2 FYNNEI. The V segment lost 6 bases and the J segment 2 bases; nucleotides outside the gene matches: 6. The CDR3 reads CASSAVAGTYEQYF. The DNA for the CDR3 is TGTGCCAGCAGCGCTGTAGCGGGGACCTACGAGCAGTACTTC.

The chain combines TRBV7-2 with TRBJ2-5; D remains unclear. Trimming pared 0 bases from V and 11 bases from J, leaving 22 bases between. CDR1 is SGHTA, CDR2 FQGNSA, per germline. This CDR3 is 16 amino acids long. The CDR3: CASSLAVYPSYNEQYF. The CDR3, as DNA: TGTGCCAGCAGCTTAGCGGTCTACCCCTCCTACAATGAGCAGTACTTC.

This chain links TRBV3-1 with TRBJ1-1; D not resolved. The germline gives CDR1 LGHDT, CDR2 YNNKEL (reference sequence). CDR3 length: 12 amino acids. Trimming left V 2 bases short and J 7 bases short, with 8 bases between. CDR3 region: CASSQSPIEAFF. CDR3 coding DNA: TGTGCCAGCAGCCAATCCCCAATTGAAGCTTTCTTT.

This clonotype has ten or more counts. J is TRBJ2-3 and V is TRBV10-3; no definite D call. This CDR3 region has 14 residues. V lost 10 bases to trimming and J lost 2 bases, with 16 bases between them. Germline V gene lookup returns CDR1 ENHRY and CDR2 SYGVKD. In DNA form, the CDR3 reads TGTGCCACAACTAAAGGGCCCGCCACAGATACGCAGTATTTT. Translated: CATTKGPATDTQYF.

This clonotype was observed a single time. This sequence joins TRBV6-6 and TRBJ2-4; D tentatively fits TRBD1 or TRBD2 (5 bases each). V was pared by 7 bases and J by 2 bases, with 15 bases between. CDR3 length: 15 amino acids. The germline CDR1 and CDR2 sequences are MNHNY and SVGAGI (reference sequence). The CDR3 bases are TGTGCCAGCAATCACTGGGGGAGACCCAAAAACATTCAGTACTTC. Translated, it gives CASNHWGRPKNIQYF.

CDR3 coding DNA: TGTGCCAGCAGCGGACTAGCGGGTAGCGAGCAGTACTTC. Protein sequence: CASSGLAGSEQYF. The chain joins TRBV7-6 to TRBJ2-7, with 11 positions matching TRBD2. With V trimmed by 5 bases and J by 6 bases, 3 bases remained unmatched. CDR1 is SGHVS and CDR2 is FNYEAQ in the germline V gene. The CDR3 sequence is 13 residues long.

The chain carries TRBV4-2 and TRBJ2-4; weak D call: TRBD2 (6 bases). Germline assignment: CDR1 LGHNA and CDR2 YNFKEQ. With 4 bases removed from V and 1 base from J, the gap between germline ends came to 14 bases. CDR3 size: 16 residues. CDR3 nucleotide sequence: TGTGCCAGCAGCCTCGGGACTCCAGGGGCCAAAAACATTCAGTACTTC. Translation gives CASSLGTPGAKNIQYF.

V gene TRBV20-1 combines with J gene TRBJ2-1, with TRBD2 matching 9 bases. V shed 0 bases and J 6 bases; nucleotides not matched to a gene: 6. Germline values: CDR1 DFQATT, CDR2 SNEGSKA (reference sequence). The CDR3 extends over 15 amino acids. The CDR3 DNA sequence: TGCAGTGCTAGAGATTTTGCGGGGGGGCCCAATGAGCAGTTCTTC. Protein product: CSARDFAGGPNEQFF.

V and J are TRBV11-2 and TRBJ2-5; 9 bases are a match to TRBD2. This CDR3 is built from 15 residues. Germline loops: CDR1 SGHAT, CDR2 FQNNGV. V dropped 0 bases and J dropped 3; count of bases not matched to a gene: 2. The CDR3: CASSLDPSGEETQYF. CDR3 nucleotides: TGTGCCAGCAGCTTAGACCCTAGCGGGGAAGAGACCCAGTACTTC.

This clonotype was observed once. One end of the junction is discordant with germline, which a read error may explain. V is TRBV20-1 and J is TRBJ1-2, with D possibly TRBD1 on 5 matching bases. Germline V gene sequence: CDR1 DFQATT, CDR2 SNEGSKA (reference sequence). The CDR3 loop spans 14 amino acids. CDR3: CSARARQYPYGCTF. The CDR3 bases are TGCAGTGCTAGAGCCCGACAGTATCCGTATGGCTGCACCTTC.

The genes are TRBV6-1 and TRBJ1-1; D not certain. Germline values: CDR1 MNHNS, CDR2 SASEGT. Trimming removed 3 bases from V and 2 bases from J, with 16 bases in between. CDR3 length: 16 residues. For the CDR3, the DNA is TGTGCCAGCAGTGATCAATTTGGGCGGTTCAACACTGAAGCTTTCTTT. Its protein is CASSDQFGRFNTEAFF.

The V gene is TRBV12-3 or TRBV12-4, the J gene TRBJ2-7; D might be TRBD2 (6 bases). This CDR3 contains 15 residues. V lost 5 bases and J lost 1, with 15 bases in between. Here the CDR3 reads CASSPGLPQSYEQYF. In nucleotides, the CDR3 is TGTGCCAGCAGTCCAGGACTACCCCAATCCTACGAGCAGTACTTC.

V and J are TRBV7-9 and TRBJ2-1; no clear D. The germline V gene has CDR1 SEHNR and CDR2 FQNEAQ (reference sequence). The CDR3 length is 13 residues. Trimming took 5 bases from V and 9 from J, leaving 14 bases between them. This chain's CDR3 is CASSPHSTSEQFF. The CDR3 coding sequence is TGTGCCAGCAGCCCTCACTCTACGAGTGAGCAGTTCTTC.

This clonotype has a count of ten or more. Sequence at one end of the junction differs from germline and may be a read error. J is TRBJ2-2 and V is TRBV7-2; perhaps TRBD1 as D (5 bases). CDR1 SGHTA and CDR2 FQGNSA come from the germline V gene. The CDR3 spans 13 residues. The CDR3 DNA follows: TGTGCCAGCAGTTTAGGGGCCACCGGGGAGCTGTTTTTT. It is translated as CASSLGATGELFF.

The rearrangement joins TRBV5-6 to TRBJ1-1; D perhaps matches TRBD1 (5 bases). Trimming shortened V by 4 bases and J by 9 bases, and 13 bases separated the two germline ends. CDR1 and CDR2 (germline): SGHDT, YYEEEE. CDR3 size: 12 residues. CDR3 bases: TGTGCCAGCAGCGGGGCAGGGAGTAAAGCTTTCTTT. Translating it yields CASSGAGSKAFF.

In the case of this clonotype: This clone may be a read error of a much larger clone one base away. The gene calls are TRBV20-1 and TRBJ2-4, with D possibly being TRBD1 (5 bases). Germline CDR1 reads DFQATT; CDR2 reads SNEGSKA (reference sequence). The V end lost 2 bases, the J end lost 13 bases, and 18 bases lay between the germline ends. The CDR3 covers 13 residues. For the CDR3, the DNA is TGCAGTGCTAGAAGGGGTCGCGACAATGAGCAGTACTTC. Amino acids: CSARRGRDNEQYF.